This T cell receptor (beta chain) originates from a study of blood T cell repertoires in COVID-19. The overall study: The origin of the acute and convalescent COVID-19 samples was the United States, Italy and Spain.

A few counts support this clone. Trimming removed 1 base from V and 4 bases from J, with 16 bases in between. From germline, CDR1 is SGHDN and CDR2 FVKESK. There are 16 residues in the CDR3. Some clones are missing from TCRdb's copy, which holds only in-frame ones; the method was immunoSEQ multiplex PCR. The table has over 130,000 clones, 70% to 90% seen once. The TCR originated in a woman between 50 and 59 years old with acute COVID-19. The sequenced sample consisted of PBMCs or T cells enriched from blood (not recorded which). The rearrangement uses TRBV14 and TRBJ1-2; D is ambiguous. The CDR3 region has the DNA TGTGCCAGCAGCCAAGGAGGAGGGTGGGCTACCTATGGCTACACCTTC. Its protein product is CASSQGGGWATYGYTF.